This T cell receptor (beta chain) was captured in a study of CD8 T cells in Susac syndrome. CDR1 SGDLS and CDR2 YYNGEE come from the germline V gene. V lost 6 bases to trimming and J lost 7 bases, with 14 bases between them. The CDR3 is made up of 14 amino acids. A remark on this clonotype: What it binds is not known.

It was with random hexamers that about 0.45 to 1 ug RNA was reverse transcribed. TCRdb ran MiXCR on the immunoSEQ multiplex PCR reads and lists one entry per CDR3 protein. The sample carries roughly 130,000 distinct CDR3 sequences, roughly 94% recorded once. Study-wide results and limits: The total CD8+ repertoires yielded sixteen Susac-specific public clones and the CD8+ TEMRA repertoires yielded about 5.

This TCR was recovered from a human donor with Susac syndrome. The V gene is TRBV9, the J gene TRBJ1-6; D uncertain. Sequenced input: CD8+ T cells from PBMCs. The CDR3 nucleotides read TGTGCCAGCACCAGGACGGATGGAAATTCACCCCTCCACTTT. Amino acids: CASTRTDGNSPLHF.